The clone carrying this TCR beta chain was recorded at least ten times. Its antigen is currently unknown. This sample stems from a study of blood T cells in healthy people across ages. Broader study findings: Expanded clonotype shifts may have been confounded, as the donors had an unknown CMV status. Strong correlation existed between TCR beta diversity and naive T cell percentage.

The CDR3 runs 15 residues. The germline CDR1 and CDR2 sequences are SGHVS and FNYEAQ. Trimming pared 5 bases from V and 0 bases from J, leaving 8 bases between. A sample-barcoded 5' primer and a J-beta primer mix were used in a second PCR of about 6 to 11 cycles. TCRdb fed the 5' RACE reads into MiXCR, producing one record per CDR3 protein. The sample has about 380,000 distinct CDR3 sequences; 45% to 60% are singletons. Sequenced sample: blood. The origin of this receptor is a man aged 55 to 69 in good health. The rearrangement links TRBV7-6 to TRBJ2-6; D is ambiguous. The CDR3 protein is CASSRTASGANVLTF. The DNA for the CDR3 is TGTGCCAGCAGCCGTACCGCCTCTGGGGCCAACGTCCTGACTTTC.